This TCR beta chain originates from a study of neurological immune-mediated disorders. Looked up from germline, CDR1 is SGHDT and CDR2 is YYEEEE. The CDR3 is 12 amino acids. V lost 3 bases and J lost 5, with 8 bases in between. TCRdb analysed the 5' RACE reads with MiXCR anew, one entry per CDR3 protein. The sample contains 50,000 to 65,000 distinct CDR3 sequences, 3.6% of which appear only once. The clonotype comes from a man aged 25 to 45 with multiple sclerosis. Sequencing was performed on PBMCs. The rearrangement links TRBV5-6 to TRBJ1-1, with D perhaps TRBD1 (6 bases). The CDR3: CASSSDRTEAFF. For the CDR3, the DNA is TGTGCCAGCAGCTCAGACAGGACTGAAGCTTTCTTT. Looking up the rest from reference TRBV5-6 and TRBJ1-1 gives the full variable domain: DAGVTQSPTHLIKTRGQQVTLRCSPKSGHDTVSWYQQALGQGPQFIFQYYEEEERQRGNFPDRFSGHQFPNYSSELNVNALLLGDSALYLCASSSDRTEAFFGQGTRLTVV.